What follows are 25 T cell receptor beta chains derived from one specimen sequenced in a study of monozygotic twins with inflammatory bowel disease. Reanalyzing the 5' RACE reads, TCRdb keeps one entry per CDR3 protein, without DNA. This sample's table reports about 380,000 distinct CDR3 sequences. The sequenced sample consisted of blood. The receptors come from a human donor with ulcerative colitis or Crohn's disease, or a healthy co-twin of an affected twin (not recorded which).

The rearrangement joins TRBV4-1 to TRBJ2-7; TCRdb designates TRBD2, a call that cannot be tested without DNA. Germline CDR1 MGHRA, CDR2 YSYEKL. This CDR3 spans 15 amino acids. The CDR3 protein is CASSQVLVAHYEQYF.

V gene TRBV27 combines with J gene TRBJ1-5. CDR1 is MNHEY, CDR2 SMNVEV, per germline (reference sequence). This CDR3 spans 16 amino acids. The chain's CDR3 is CASSPGGMYLIQPQHF.

The chain couples TRBV15 to TRBJ1-2; TCRdb's assignment of TRBD1 cannot be checked, as there is no DNA. In germline, CDR1 is LNHNV, CDR2 YYDKDF (reference sequence). The CDR3 extends over 12 amino acids. CDR3 region: CASGTGRSGYTF.

The CDR3 spells CASSLASAGGGGSDTQYF. The V call is TRBV12-3 or TRBV12-4, the J call TRBJ2-3; TCRdb's D gene call, TRBD2, goes unchecked for lack of DNA. The CDR3 consists of 18 residues.

This chain joins TRBV7-2 and TRBJ1-1. This CDR3 spans 13 amino acids. Germline CDR1 and CDR2: SGHTA and FQGNSA. CDR3 loop: CASSSSSNTEAFF.

The chain couples TRBV12-5 to TRBJ1-1; TCRdb returns TRBD1, unconfirmable since there is no DNA. The CDR3 consists of 13 residues. Germline V gene data show CDR1 as LGHNT and CDR2 as FRNRAP. CDR3 residues: CASGFRGDTEAFF.

This rearrangement joins TRBV24-1 to TRBJ2-2; lacking DNA, the TRBD1 call made by TCRdb goes unchecked. Germline CDR1 is KGHDR and CDR2 is SFDVKD. CDR3 length: 17 residues. CDR3 protein: CATSGPGQGANTGELFF.

V is TRBV7-8 and J is TRBJ2-3; TCRdb outputs TRBD2, but without DNA this stays unchecked. CDR1 is SGHVS, CDR2 FQNEAQ, per germline. The CDR3 spans 15 residues. The CDR3 sequence is CASGERGGNGDTQYF.

The chain recombines TRBV20-1 with TRBJ2-1; TCRdb calls TRBD1, which cannot be checked without DNA. Germline CDR1 reads DFQATT; CDR2 reads SNEGSKA (reference sequence). The CDR3 loop spans 14 amino acids. This CDR3 reads CSAQDRDSYNEQFF.

This chain links TRBV28 with TRBJ2-3; absent DNA, TCRdb's TRBD1 call cannot be checked. Per the germline V gene, CDR1 is MDHEN and CDR2 is SYDVKM. This CDR3 spans 16 amino acids. CDR3 in amino acids: CASSTIRQGLTDTQYF.

The V call is TRBV7-2, the J call TRBJ1-2; the D gene TCRdb calls, TRBD1, cannot be checked with no DNA. The CDR3 extends over 15 amino acids. Germline V gene lookup returns CDR1 SGHTA and CDR2 FQGNSA. The CDR3 is CASSSDRSFNYGYTF.

The chain recombines TRBV9 with TRBJ1-1; the TCRdb call, TRBD1, lacks DNA for checking. The CDR3 length is 14 residues. The germline gives CDR1 SGDLS, CDR2 YYNGEE. CDR3 sequence reads: CASSSRAENTEAFF.

The genes are TRBV18 and TRBJ1-1; as DNA is missing, the TRBD1 call by TCRdb cannot be tested. CDR1 and CDR2 (germline): KGHSH, LQKENI. This CDR3 spans 16 amino acids. CDR3 region: CASSPLPVSDGTEAFF.

J is TRBJ1-2 and V is TRBV4-1. The CDR3 has 14 residues. Germline values: CDR1 MGHRA, CDR2 YSYEKL. The CDR3 loop is CASSSPHGAGGYTF.

The rearrangement uses TRBV6-2 or TRBV6-3 and TRBJ2-7. The V gene's germline CDR1 is MNHEY and CDR2 SVGEGT. The CDR3 consists of 12 residues. The chain's CDR3 is CASSSFPVEQYF.

This chain joins TRBV6-4 and TRBJ2-3. Looked up from germline, CDR1 is MRHNA and CDR2 is SNTAGT. The CDR3 length is 14 residues. CDR3 sequence: CASSDSGGTDTQYF.

CDR3 sequence: CASSSNALYEQYF. The rearrangement uses TRBV7-2 and TRBJ2-7; absent DNA, TCRdb's TRBD2 call cannot be checked. Germline V CDR1 and CDR2: SGHTA, FQGNSA. The CDR3 loop spans 13 amino acids.

V and J are TRBV11-3 and TRBJ2-7; the TCRdb D gene call, TRBD1, has no DNA to confirm it. Germline assignment: CDR1 SGHNT and CDR2 YENEEA. The CDR3 covers 15 residues. CDR3 amino acids: CASSQEDRPRDEQYF.

The chain has TRBV15 and TRBJ2-7; without DNA, the TCRdb call of TRBD1 cannot be checked. The CDR3 has 18 amino acids. Germline values: CDR1 LNHNV, CDR2 YYDKDF (reference sequence). CDR3: CATSGKMKQGLTSYEQYF.

V usage is TRBV11-1 and J usage is TRBJ1-2; absent DNA, TCRdb's TRBD1 call cannot be checked. Per the germline V gene, CDR1 is SGHAT and CDR2 is FQDESV (reference sequence). This CDR3 contains 14 residues. The chain's CDR3 is CASSLGDLPYGYTF.

The chain employs TRBV5-1 and TRBJ1-3. The CDR3 length is 13 residues. Germline CDR1 SGHRS, CDR2 YFSETQ. The CDR3: CASRAGSGNTIYF. Full variable domain (rest looked up from reference TRBV5-1 and TRBJ1-3): KAGVTQTPRYLIKTRGQQVTLSCSPISGHRSVSWYQQTPGQGLQFLFEYFSETQRNKGNFPGRFSGRQFSNSRSEMNVSTLELGDSALYLCASRAGSGNTIYFGEGSWLTVV.

The rearrangement uses TRBV27 and TRBJ1-5. Germline CDR1 is MNHEY and CDR2 is SMNVEV (reference sequence). CDR3 length equals 14 residues. The CDR3 loop is CASRGLGSNQPQHF.

The V and J genes are TRBV6-1 and TRBJ1-5; checking the TCRdb D call of TRBD1 is not possible without DNA. Germline V CDR1 and CDR2: MNHNS, SASEGT. The CDR3 totals 16 residues. The CDR3 is CASSELTGPSFQPQHF.

The chain combines TRBV20-1 with TRBJ2-5. The CDR3 extends over 14 amino acids. Germline loops: CDR1 DFQATT, CDR2 SNEGSKA (reference sequence). CDR3: CSARVFGQQETQYF.

The chain links TRBV11-1 to TRBJ2-1; TCRdb's D gene call, TRBD1, goes unchecked for lack of DNA. CDR1 and CDR2 from the germline V gene are SGHAT and FQDESV (reference sequence). The CDR3 spans 14 residues. This CDR3 is CASSLWGPSGEQFF.